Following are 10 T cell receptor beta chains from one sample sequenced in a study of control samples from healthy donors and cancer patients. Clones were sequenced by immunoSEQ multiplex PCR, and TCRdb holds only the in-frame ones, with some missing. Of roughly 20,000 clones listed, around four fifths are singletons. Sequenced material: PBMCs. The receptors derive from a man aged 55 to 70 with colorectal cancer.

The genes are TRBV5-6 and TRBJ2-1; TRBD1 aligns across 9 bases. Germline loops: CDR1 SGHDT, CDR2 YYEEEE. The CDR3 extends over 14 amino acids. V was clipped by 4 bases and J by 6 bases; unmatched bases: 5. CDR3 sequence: CASSEGQGGNEQFF. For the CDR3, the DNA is TGTGCCAGCAGCGAGGGACAGGGAGGCAATGAGCAGTTCTTC. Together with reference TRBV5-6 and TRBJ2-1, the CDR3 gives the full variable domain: DAGVTQSPTHLIKTRGQQVTLRCSPKSGHDTVSWYQQALGQGPQFIFQYYEEEERQRGNFPDRFSGHQFPNYSSELNVNALLLGDSALYLCASSEGQGGNEQFFGPGTRLTVL.

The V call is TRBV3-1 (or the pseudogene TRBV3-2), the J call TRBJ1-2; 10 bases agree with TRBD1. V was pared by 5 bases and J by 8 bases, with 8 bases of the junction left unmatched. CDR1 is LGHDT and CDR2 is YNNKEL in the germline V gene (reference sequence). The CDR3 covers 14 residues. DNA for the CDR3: TGTGCCAGCAGCTTTCGACAGGGGGCCAGAGGCTACACCTTC. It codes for CASSFRQGARGYTF.

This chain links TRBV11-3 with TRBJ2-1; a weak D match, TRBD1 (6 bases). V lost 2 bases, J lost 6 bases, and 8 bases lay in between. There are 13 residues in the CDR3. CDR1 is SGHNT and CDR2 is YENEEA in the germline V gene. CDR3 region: CASSLRGGNEQFF. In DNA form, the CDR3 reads TGTGCCAGCAGCTTACGAGGGGGCAATGAGCAGTTCTTC.

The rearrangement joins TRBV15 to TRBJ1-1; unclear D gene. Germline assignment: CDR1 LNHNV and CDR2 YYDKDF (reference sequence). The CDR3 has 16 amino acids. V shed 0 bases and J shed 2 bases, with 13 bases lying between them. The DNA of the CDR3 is TGTGCCACCAGCAGAGATCATTTAGGCACCAACACTGAAGCTTTCTTT. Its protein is CATSRDHLGTNTEAFF.

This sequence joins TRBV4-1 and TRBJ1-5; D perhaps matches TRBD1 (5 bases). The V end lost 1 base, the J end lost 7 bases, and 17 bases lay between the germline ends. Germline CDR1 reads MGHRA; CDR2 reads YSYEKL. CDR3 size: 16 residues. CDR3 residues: CASSQVVGAARQPQHF. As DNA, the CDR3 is TGCGCCAGCAGCCAAGTTGTAGGGGCGGCGAGGCAGCCCCAGCATTTT.

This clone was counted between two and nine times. CDR3 DNA sequence: TGTGCCAGCAGCAAAGCAGACAGGTGCTACGAGCAGTACGTC. Its translation is CASSKADRCYEQYV. The chain uses TRBV21-1 and TRBJ2-7; TRBD1 is taken as the D call from the table, unchecked against the DNA. TRBV21-1 is designated a pseudogene. The CDR3 covers 14 residues.

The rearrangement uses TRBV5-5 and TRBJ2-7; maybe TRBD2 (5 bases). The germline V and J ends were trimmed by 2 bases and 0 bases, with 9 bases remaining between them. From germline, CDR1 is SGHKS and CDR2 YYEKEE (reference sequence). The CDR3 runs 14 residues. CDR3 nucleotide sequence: TGTGCCAGCAGCTTTCGGGAACACTCCTACGAGCAGTACTTC. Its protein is CASSFREHSYEQYF.

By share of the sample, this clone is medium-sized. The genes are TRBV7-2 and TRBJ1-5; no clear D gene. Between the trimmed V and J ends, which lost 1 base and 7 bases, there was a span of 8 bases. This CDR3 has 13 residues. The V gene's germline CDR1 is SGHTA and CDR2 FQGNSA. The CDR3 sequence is CASSLDRVQPQHF. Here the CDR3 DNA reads TGTGCCAGCAGCTTAGATCGGGTCCAGCCCCAGCATTTT.

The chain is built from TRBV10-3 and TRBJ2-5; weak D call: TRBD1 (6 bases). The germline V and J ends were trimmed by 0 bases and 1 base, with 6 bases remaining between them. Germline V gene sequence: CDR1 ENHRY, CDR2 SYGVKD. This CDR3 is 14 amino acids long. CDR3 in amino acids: CAISESGAQETQYF. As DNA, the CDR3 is TGTGCCATCAGTGAGTCGGGGGCCCAAGAGACCCAGTACTTC.

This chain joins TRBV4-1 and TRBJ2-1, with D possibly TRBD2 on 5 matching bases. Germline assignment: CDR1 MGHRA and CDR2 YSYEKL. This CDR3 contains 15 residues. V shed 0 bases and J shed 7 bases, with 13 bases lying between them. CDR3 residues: CASSQEWPTRNEQFF. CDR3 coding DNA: TGCGCCAGCAGCCAAGAGTGGCCCACTAGAAATGAGCAGTTCTTC.